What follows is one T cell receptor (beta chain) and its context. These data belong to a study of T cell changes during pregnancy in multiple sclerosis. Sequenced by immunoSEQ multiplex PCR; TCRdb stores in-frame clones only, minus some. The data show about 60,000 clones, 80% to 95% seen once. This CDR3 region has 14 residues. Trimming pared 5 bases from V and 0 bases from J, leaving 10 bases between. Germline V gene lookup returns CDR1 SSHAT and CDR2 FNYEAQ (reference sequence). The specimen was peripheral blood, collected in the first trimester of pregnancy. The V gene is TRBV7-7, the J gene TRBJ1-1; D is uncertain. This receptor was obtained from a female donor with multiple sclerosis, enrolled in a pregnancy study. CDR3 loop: CASSPHIMNTEAFF. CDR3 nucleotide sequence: TGTGCCAGCAGCCCACACATTATGAACACTGAAGCTTTCTTT.